These 17 T cell receptor beta chains came from one sample sequenced in a study of cytomegalovirus exposure and HLA in healthy donors. PCR used 60 Vbeta primers and 13 Jbeta primers. Only in-frame clones appear in the TCRdb table, and some are missing; sequencing was by immunoSEQ multiplex PCR. The sample lists 75,000 to 100,000 clones, about four fifths seen once, with 6% to 8% in the top ten. Sequenced sample: PBMCs. These receptors came from a man aged 25 to 40 in good health and CMV-seronegative.

The table lists this clone with a few counts. DNA for the CDR3: TGTGCCAGTACCGAACGGGAGAACACTGAAGCTTTCTTT. It is translated as CASTERENTEAFF. V usage is TRBV19 and J usage is TRBJ1-1; D gene ambiguous. There are 13 residues in the CDR3. The germline V and J ends were trimmed by 7 bases and 1 base, with 10 bases remaining between them. The germline V gene has CDR1 LNHDA and CDR2 SQIVND (reference sequence).

The table lists this clone with a few counts. The rearrangement links TRBV7-9 to TRBJ2-1; D is possibly TRBD2 (7 bases). Trimming took 5 bases from V and 9 from J, leaving 20 bases between them. The CDR3 contains 15 residues. Germline V gives CDR1 SEHNR, CDR2 FQNEAQ (reference sequence). The CDR3, as DNA: TGTGCCAGCAGCCCTCTTTTGGGGGGGCTGAGTGAGCAGTTCTTC. Translation: CASSPLLGGLSEQFF.

The chain links TRBV25-1 to TRBJ1-1; D might be TRBD1 (5 bases). V was cut by 8 bases and J by 7 bases, with 8 bases left in between. The CDR3 is 10 residues long. Per the germline V gene, CDR1 is MGHDK and CDR2 is SYGVNS. The CDR3 sequence: CASGRDEAFF. In DNA, the CDR3 is TGTGCCAGCGGCAGGGATGAAGCTTTCTTT.

V is TRBV14 and J is TRBJ2-1; 7 bases are a match to TRBD2. CDR1 and CDR2 from the germline V gene are SGHDN and FVKESK. CDR3 size: 15 residues. J lost 0 bases, V lost 4 bases, and 3 bases had no gene match. CDR3 residues: CASSRWGGSYNEQFF. CDR3 coding DNA: TGTGCCAGCAGCCGGTGGGGGGGCTCCTACAATGAGCAGTTCTTC.

The rearrangement links TRBV9 to TRBJ2-1; 7 positions agree with TRBD2. The germline V gene has CDR1 SGDLS and CDR2 YYNGEE. With V trimmed by 7 bases and J by 6 bases, 13 bases remained unmatched. This CDR3 comprises 15 residues. CDR3 coding DNA: TGTGCCAGCGGAGTCCCGGCGGGAGACTCCAATGAGCAGTTCTTC. This gives the protein CASGVPAGDSNEQFF.

V usage is TRBV19 and J usage is TRBJ2-3, with 8 bases aligning to TRBD1. Germline trimming cut 5 bases from V and 10 bases from J; bases unmatched to any gene: 14. CDR1 and CDR2 (germline): LNHDA, SQIVND (reference sequence). CDR3 length equals 15 residues. This CDR3 is CASSPVTQGAGSQYF. The CDR3 region has the DNA TGTGCCAGTAGTCCCGTTACTCAGGGGGCGGGTTCGCAGTATTTT.

The J gene is TRBJ1-3, the V gene TRBV4-2; D is unclear. Looked up from germline, CDR1 is LGHNA and CDR2 is YNFKEQ. V was trimmed by 0 bases and J by 1 base, leaving 16 bases between them. This CDR3 is 18 amino acids long. The CDR3 nucleotides are TGTGCCAGCAGCCAAGATAAAGAGGGTAGACTTTCTGGAAACACCATATATTTT. It is translated as CASSQDKEGRLSGNTIYF.

This clone was observed once. The chain has TRBV7-2 and TRBJ2-3; no clear D gene. There are 15 residues in the CDR3. Trimming cost V 5 bases and J 2 bases, with 14 bases left between them. Germline V gene lookup returns CDR1 SGHTA and CDR2 FQGNSA. The CDR3 loop is CASSRNSLNTDTQYF. DNA of the CDR3: TGTGCCAGCAGCCGGAACAGCCTCAACACAGATACGCAGTATTTT. Variable domain in full (rest from reference TRBV7-2 and TRBJ2-3): GAGVSQSPSNKVTEKGKDVELRCDPISGHTALYWYRQSLGQGLEFLIYFQGNSAPDKSGLPSDRFSAERTGGSVSTLTIQRTQQEDSAVYLCASSRNSLNTDTQYFGPGTRLTVL.

The rearrangement joins TRBV10-3 to TRBJ1-2; 7 bases match TRBD1. CDR1 and CDR2 from the germline V gene are ENHRY and SYGVKD. The CDR3 contains 13 residues. Trimming cost V 4 bases and J 7 bases; bases outside gene matches: 6. CDR3 nucleotide sequence: TGTGCCATCAGTGTTAAGGGGGCCGGTGGCTACACCTTC. This translates into CAISVKGAGGYTF.

The chain employs TRBV10-1 and TRBJ2-5; D might be TRBD1 (5 bases). CDR3 length: 13 residues. V was clipped by 4 bases and J by 5 bases, with 11 bases between them. From germline, CDR1 is WNHNN and CDR2 SYGVQD (reference sequence). The CDR3 region has the DNA TGCGCCAGCAGTGGCCCAGGGATCGAGACCCAGTACTTC. Its protein product is CASSGPGIETQYF.

The chain couples TRBV4-2 to TRBJ2-1, with TRBD1 as a possible D gene (5 bases). The germline gives CDR1 LGHNA, CDR2 YNFKEQ. There are 16 residues in the CDR3. V was clipped by 0 bases and J by 3 bases, with 12 bases between them. The CDR3 sequence is CASSQEGAANYNEQFF. The CDR3 DNA follows: TGTGCCAGCAGCCAAGAAGGGGCCGCGAACTACAATGAGCAGTTCTTC.

The DNA for the CDR3 is TGTGCCAGCAGCTTAGCTTTAAAGGGGGCGAACACTGAAGCTTTCTTT. Translated, it gives CASSLALKGANTEAFF. This chain connects TRBV7-6 to TRBJ1-1, with TRBD1 matching over 7 bases. Germline V gene sequence: CDR1 SGHVS, CDR2 FNYEAQ. V lost 0 bases and J lost 1; bases outside the gene matches: 5. CDR3 size: 16 residues.

In this sample, this clone turned up a few times. This sequence joins TRBV5-4 and TRBJ2-1, with 8 bases that match TRBD1. The CDR3 contains 14 residues. V lost 4 bases to trimming and J lost 4 bases; unmatched junction nucleotides: 4. Germline values: CDR1 SGHNT, CDR2 YYREEE (reference sequence). CDR3 residues: CASSDTGGYNEQFF. For the CDR3, the DNA is TGTGCCAGCAGCGACACAGGGGGGTACAATGAGCAGTTCTTC.

The chain is built from TRBV5-5 and TRBJ2-1, with 11 positions matching TRBD2. J lost 10 bases, V lost 3 bases, and 9 bases had no gene match. This CDR3 is 15 amino acids long. Germline CDR1 is SGHKS and CDR2 is YYEKEE (reference sequence). CDR3 amino acids: CASSSPGTSGREQFF. In DNA form, the CDR3 reads TGTGCCAGCAGCTCACCCGGGACTAGCGGTCGAGAGCAGTTCTTC.

V and J are TRBV4-1 and TRBJ2-3; a weak D match, TRBD2 (6 bases). V gave up 1 base and J gave up 0 bases, with 17 bases separating them. The CDR3 runs to 18 residues. CDR1 is MGHRA and CDR2 is YSYEKL in the germline V gene. CDR3 loop: CASSQGSQAGQSTDTQYF. The CDR3 nucleotides read TGCGCCAGCAGCCAAGGGTCCCAGGCGGGGCAGAGCACAGATACGCAGTATTTT.

The chain has TRBV7-2 and TRBJ1-2; 7 bases map to TRBD1. This CDR3 comprises 15 residues. J lost 3 bases, V lost 5 bases, and 9 bases had no gene match. Germline V gene data show CDR1 as SGHTA and CDR2 as FQGNSA. CDR3 protein: CASSPNPTGYYGYTF. CDR3 in DNA: TGTGCCAGCAGCCCAAATCCGACAGGGTACTATGGCTACACCTTC.

The chain couples TRBV7-2 to TRBJ2-7; 8 bases align to TRBD1. From germline, CDR1 is SGHTA and CDR2 FQGNSA. Trimming took 6 bases from V and 3 from J; bases not matched to a gene: 7. The CDR3 consists of 14 residues. The chain's CDR3 is CASSRGQGFYEQYF. DNA of the CDR3: TGTGCCAGCAGTCGCGGACAGGGATTCTACGAGCAGTACTTC.